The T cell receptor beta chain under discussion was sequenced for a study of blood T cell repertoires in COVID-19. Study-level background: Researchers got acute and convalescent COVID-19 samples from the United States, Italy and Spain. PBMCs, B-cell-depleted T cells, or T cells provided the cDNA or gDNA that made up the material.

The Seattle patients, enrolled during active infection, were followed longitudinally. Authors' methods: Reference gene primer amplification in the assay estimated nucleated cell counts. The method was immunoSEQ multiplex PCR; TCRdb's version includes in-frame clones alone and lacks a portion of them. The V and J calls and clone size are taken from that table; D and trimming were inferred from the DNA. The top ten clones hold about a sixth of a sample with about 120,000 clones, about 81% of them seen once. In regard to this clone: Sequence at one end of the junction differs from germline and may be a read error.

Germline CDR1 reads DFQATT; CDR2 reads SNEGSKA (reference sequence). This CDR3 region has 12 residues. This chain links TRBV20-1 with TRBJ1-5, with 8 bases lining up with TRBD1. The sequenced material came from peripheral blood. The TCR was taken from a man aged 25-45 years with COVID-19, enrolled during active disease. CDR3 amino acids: CSASPRGTGLIF. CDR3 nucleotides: TGCAGTGCTAGTCCCAGGGGGACAGGACTGATTTTT.